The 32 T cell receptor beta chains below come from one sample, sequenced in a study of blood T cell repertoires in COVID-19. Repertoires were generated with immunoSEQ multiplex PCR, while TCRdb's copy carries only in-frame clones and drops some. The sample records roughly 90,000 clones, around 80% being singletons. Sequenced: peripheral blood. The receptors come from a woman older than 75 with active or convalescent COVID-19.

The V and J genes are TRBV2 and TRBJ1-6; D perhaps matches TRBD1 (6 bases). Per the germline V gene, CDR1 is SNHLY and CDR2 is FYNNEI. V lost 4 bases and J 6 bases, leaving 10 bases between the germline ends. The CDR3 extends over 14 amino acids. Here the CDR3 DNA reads TGTGCCAGCAGTGTCCGGGACATTAATTCACCCCTCCACTTT. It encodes CASSVRDINSPLHF. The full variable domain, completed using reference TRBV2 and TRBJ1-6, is EPEVTQTPSHQVTQMGQEVILRCVPISNHLYFYWYRQILGQKVEFLVSFYNNEISEKSEIFDDQFSVERPDGSNFTLKIRSTKLEDSAMYFCASSVRDINSPLHFGNGTRLTVT.

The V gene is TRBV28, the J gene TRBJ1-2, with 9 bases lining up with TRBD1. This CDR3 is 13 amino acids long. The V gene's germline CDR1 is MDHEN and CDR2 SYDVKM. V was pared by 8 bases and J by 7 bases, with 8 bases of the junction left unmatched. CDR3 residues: CASRRQGDPGYTF. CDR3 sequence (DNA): TGTGCCAGCCGACGACAGGGGGATCCTGGCTACACCTTC.

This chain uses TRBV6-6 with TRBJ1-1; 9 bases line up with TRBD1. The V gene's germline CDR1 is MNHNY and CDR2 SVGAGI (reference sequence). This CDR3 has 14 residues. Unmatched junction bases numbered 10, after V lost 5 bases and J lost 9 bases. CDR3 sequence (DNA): TGTGCCAGCAGTGCCTTCCCGGGACAGGGCCAAGCTTTCTTT. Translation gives CASSAFPGQGQAFF.

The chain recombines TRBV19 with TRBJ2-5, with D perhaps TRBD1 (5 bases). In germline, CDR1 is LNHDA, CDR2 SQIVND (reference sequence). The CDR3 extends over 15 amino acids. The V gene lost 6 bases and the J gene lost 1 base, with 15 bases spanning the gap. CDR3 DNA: TGTGCCAGTAGCGCCTATGGGGCTACCCAAGAGACCCAGTACTTC. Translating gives CASSAYGATQETQYF.

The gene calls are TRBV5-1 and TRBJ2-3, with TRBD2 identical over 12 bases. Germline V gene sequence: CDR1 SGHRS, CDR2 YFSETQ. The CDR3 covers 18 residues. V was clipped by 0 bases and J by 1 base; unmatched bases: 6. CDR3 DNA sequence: TGCGCCAGCAGCTTGGCTATTGCTAGCGGGGGGGGCACAGATACGCAGTATTTT. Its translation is CASSLAIASGGGTDTQYF.

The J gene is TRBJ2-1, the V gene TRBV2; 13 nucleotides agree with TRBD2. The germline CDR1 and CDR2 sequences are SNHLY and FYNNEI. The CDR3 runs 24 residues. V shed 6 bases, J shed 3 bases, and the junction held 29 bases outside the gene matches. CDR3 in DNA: TGTGCCAGCAGAGCCTTCCGACTAGCGGGAGGTCAAAGGGTCGTTCTTCAAAACTACAATGAGCAGTTCTTC. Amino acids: CASRAFRLAGGQRVVLQNYNEQFF. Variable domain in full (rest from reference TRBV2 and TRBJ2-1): EPEVTQTPSHQVTQMGQEVILRCVPISNHLYFYWYRQILGQKVEFLVSFYNNEISEKSEIFDDQFSVERPDGSNFTLKIRSTKLEDSAMYFCASRAFRLAGGQRVVLQNYNEQFFGPGTRLTVL.

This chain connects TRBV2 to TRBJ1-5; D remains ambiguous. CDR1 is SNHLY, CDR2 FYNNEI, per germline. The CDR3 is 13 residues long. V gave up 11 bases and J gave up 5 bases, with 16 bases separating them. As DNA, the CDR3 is TGTGCCTCAAAAAGGAGGGCGGATCAGCCCCAGCATTTT. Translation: CASKRRADQPQHF. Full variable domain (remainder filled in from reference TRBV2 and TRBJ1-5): EPEVTQTPSHQVTQMGQEVILRCVPISNHLYFYWYRQILGQKVEFLVSFYNNEISEKSEIFDDQFSVERPDGSNFTLKIRSTKLEDSAMYFCASKRRADQPQHFGDGTRLSIL.

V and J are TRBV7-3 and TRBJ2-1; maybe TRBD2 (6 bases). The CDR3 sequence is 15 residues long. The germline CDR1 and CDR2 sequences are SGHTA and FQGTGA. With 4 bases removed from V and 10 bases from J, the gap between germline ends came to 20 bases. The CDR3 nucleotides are TGTGCCAGCAGCTCGACTAGTGCGGCATATGGGGAGCAGTTCTTC. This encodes CASSSTSAAYGEQFF.

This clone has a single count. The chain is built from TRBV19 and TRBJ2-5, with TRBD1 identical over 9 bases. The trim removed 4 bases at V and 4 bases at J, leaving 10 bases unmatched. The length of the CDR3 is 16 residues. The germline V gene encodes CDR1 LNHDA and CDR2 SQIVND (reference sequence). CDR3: CASSRGQGPGRETQYF. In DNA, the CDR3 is TGTGCCAGTAGTAGAGGACAGGGGCCGGGTAGAGAGACCCAGTACTTC.

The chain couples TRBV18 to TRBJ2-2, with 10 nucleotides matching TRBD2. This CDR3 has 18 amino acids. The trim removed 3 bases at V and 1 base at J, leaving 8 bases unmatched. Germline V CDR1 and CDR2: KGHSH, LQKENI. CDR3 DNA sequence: TGTGCCAGCTCACCTTACCTCGCTAGCGGGGGGAACACCGGGGAGCTGTTTTTT. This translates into CASSPYLASGGNTGELFF.

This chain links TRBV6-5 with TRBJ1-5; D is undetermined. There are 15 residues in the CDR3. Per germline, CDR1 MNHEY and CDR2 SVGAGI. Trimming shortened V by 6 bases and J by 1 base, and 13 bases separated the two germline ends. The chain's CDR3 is CASSPSGGSNQPQHF. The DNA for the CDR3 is TGTGCCAGCAGCCCCTCAGGTGGCAGCAATCAGCCCCAGCATTTT.

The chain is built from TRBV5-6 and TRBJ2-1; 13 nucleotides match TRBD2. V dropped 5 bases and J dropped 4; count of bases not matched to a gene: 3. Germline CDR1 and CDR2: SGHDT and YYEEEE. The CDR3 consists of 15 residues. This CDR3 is CASRGLAGLYNEQFF. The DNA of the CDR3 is TGTGCCAGCAGGGGACTAGCGGGACTATACAATGAGCAGTTCTTC.

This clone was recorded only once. CDR3: CASSHDQRGAQFF. The CDR3, as DNA: TGCGCCAGCAGCCATGATCAGCGGGGGGCTCAGTTCTTC. The gene calls are TRBV4-3 and TRBJ2-1; 9 nucleotides match TRBD2. V lost 3 bases, J lost 13 bases, and 7 bases stayed unmatched. The CDR3 has 13 amino acids. Per the germline V gene, CDR1 is LGHNA and CDR2 is YSLEER.

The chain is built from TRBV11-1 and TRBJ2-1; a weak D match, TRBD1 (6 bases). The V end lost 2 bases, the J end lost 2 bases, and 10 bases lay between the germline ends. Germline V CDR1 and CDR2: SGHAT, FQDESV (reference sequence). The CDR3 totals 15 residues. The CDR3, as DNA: TGTGCCAGCAGCTTATCTGGGGGCACCTACAATGAGCAGTTCTTC. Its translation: CASSLSGGTYNEQFF. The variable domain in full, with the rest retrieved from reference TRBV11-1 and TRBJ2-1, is EAEVAQSPRYKITEKSQAVAFWCDPISGHATLYWYRQILGQGPELLVQFQDESVVDDSQLPKDRFSAERLKGVDSTLKIQPAELGDSAMYLCASSLSGGTYNEQFFGPGTRLTVL.

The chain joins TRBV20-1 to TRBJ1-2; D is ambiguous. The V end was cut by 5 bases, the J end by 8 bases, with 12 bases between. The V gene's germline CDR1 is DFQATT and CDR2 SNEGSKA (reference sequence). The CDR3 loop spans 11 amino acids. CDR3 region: CSAPSSSGYTF. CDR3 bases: TGCAGTGCTCCATCTTCTAGCGGCTACACCTTC.

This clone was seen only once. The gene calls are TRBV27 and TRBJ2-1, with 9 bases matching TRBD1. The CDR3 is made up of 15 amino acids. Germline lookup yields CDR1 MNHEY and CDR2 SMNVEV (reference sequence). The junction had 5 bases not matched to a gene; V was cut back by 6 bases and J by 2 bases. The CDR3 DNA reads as TGTGCCAGCAGGATACGGACAGGGGCCTACAATGAGCAGTTCTTC. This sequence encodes CASRIRTGAYNEQFF.

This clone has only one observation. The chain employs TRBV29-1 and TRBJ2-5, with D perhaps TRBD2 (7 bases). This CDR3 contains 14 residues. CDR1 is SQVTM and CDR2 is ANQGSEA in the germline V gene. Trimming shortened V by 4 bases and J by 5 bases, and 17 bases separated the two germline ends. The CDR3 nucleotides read TGCAGCGTTGGGATGGGGGGGGGCCTGGAGACCCAGTACTTC. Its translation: CSVGMGGGLETQYF.

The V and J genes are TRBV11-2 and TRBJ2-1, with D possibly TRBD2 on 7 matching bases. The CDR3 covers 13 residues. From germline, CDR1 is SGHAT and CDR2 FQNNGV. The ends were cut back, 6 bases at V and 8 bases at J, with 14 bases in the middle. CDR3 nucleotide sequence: TGTGCCAGCAGATCCTCGGGGGGCCATGAGCAGTTCTTC. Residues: CASRSSGGHEQFF.

The CDR3 DNA is TGTGCCAGCAGCTTAGCGGGGGGGCCCGCAGATACGCAGTATTTT. Translation: CASSLAGGPADTQYF. The chain joins TRBV7-2 to TRBJ2-3; TRBD2 might be the D (7 bases). Trimming cost V 0 bases and J 4 bases, with 11 bases left between them. Per the germline V gene, CDR1 is SGHTA and CDR2 is FQGNSA. The CDR3 is made up of 15 amino acids.

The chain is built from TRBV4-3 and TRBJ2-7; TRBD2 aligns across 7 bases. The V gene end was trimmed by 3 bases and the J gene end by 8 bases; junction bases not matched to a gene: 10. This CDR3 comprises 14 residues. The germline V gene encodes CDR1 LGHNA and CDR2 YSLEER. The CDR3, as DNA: TGCGCCAGCAGCCATAACGACGGGGGGAACAAGCAGTACTTC. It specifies CASSHNDGGNKQYF.

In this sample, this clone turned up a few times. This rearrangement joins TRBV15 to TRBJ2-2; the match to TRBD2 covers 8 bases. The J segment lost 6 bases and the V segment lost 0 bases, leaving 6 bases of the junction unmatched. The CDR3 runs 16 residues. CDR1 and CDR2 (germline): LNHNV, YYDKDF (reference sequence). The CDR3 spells CATSRDPGSGAGELFF. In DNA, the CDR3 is TGTGCCACCAGCAGAGATCCGGGTAGCGGGGCCGGGGAGCTGTTTTTT.

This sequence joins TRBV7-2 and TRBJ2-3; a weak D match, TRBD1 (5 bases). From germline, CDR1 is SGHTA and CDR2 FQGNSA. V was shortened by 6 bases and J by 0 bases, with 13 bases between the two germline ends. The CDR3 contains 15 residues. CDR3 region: CASRPDRASTDTQYF. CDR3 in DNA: TGTGCCAGCAGGCCCGACAGAGCTAGCACAGATACGCAGTATTTT.

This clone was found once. The CDR3 sequence: CASSQDPGRDTEAFF. CDR3 nucleotides: TGCGCCAGCAGCCAAGATCCGGGGAGGGACACTGAAGCTTTCTTT. The chain is built from TRBV4-1 and TRBJ1-1; D uncertain. Germline V gene sequence: CDR1 MGHRA, CDR2 YSYEKL. This CDR3 comprises 15 residues. The germline V and J ends were trimmed by 0 bases and 3 bases, with 11 bases remaining between them.

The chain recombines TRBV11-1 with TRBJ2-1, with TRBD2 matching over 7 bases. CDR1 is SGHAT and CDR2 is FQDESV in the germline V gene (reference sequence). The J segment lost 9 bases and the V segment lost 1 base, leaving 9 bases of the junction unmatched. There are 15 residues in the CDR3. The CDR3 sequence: CASSLVWEGRGEQFF. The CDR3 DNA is TGTGCCAGCAGCTTAGTATGGGAGGGCCGGGGTGAGCAGTTCTTC.

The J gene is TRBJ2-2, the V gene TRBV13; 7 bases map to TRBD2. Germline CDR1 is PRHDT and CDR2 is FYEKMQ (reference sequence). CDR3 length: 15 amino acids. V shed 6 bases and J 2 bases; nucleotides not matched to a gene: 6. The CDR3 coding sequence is TGTGCCAGCAGAACCGGGACTACTAACACCGGGGAGCTGTTTTTT. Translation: CASRTGTTNTGELFF.

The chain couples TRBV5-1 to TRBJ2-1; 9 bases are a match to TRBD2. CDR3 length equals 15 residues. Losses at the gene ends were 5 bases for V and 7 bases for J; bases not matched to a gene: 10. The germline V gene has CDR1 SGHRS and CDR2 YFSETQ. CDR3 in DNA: TGCGCCAGCAGGGCCCAGCGGGAGGCTCGGAATGAGCAGTTCTTC. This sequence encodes CASRAQREARNEQFF.

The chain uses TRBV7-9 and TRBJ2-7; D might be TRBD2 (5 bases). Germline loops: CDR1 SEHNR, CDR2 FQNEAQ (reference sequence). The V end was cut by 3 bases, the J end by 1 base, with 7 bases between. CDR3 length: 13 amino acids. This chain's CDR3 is CASSFGVSYEQYF. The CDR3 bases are TGTGCCAGCAGCTTCGGGGTATCCTACGAGCAGTACTTC.

The DNA of the CDR3 is TGTGCCAGCAGCGTCGGACAGGGAACCTCTGGAAACACCATATATTTT. It yields the protein CASSVGQGTSGNTIYF. This chain uses TRBV9 with TRBJ1-3; 8 bases agree with TRBD1. CDR3 length: 16 residues. The germline V gene encodes CDR1 SGDLS and CDR2 YYNGEE. V shed 2 bases, J shed 0 bases, and the junction held 4 bases outside the gene matches.

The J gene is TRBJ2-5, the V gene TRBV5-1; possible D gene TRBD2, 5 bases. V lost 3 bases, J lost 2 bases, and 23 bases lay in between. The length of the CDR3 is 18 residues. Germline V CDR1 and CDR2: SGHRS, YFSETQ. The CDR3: CASSYARHSVPLQETQYF. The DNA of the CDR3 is TGCGCCAGCAGCTACGCCCGTCATAGCGTCCCCCTTCAAGAGACCCAGTACTTC. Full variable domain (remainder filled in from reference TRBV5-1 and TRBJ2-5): KAGVTQTPRYLIKTRGQQVTLSCSPISGHRSVSWYQQTPGQGLQFLFEYFSETQRNKGNFPGRFSGRQFSNSRSEMNVSTLELGDSALYLCASSYARHSVPLQETQYFGPGTRLLVL.

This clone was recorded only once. The CDR3 sequence: CASSRDYNEQFF. CDR3 nucleotide sequence: TGTGCCAGCAGTCGAGATTACAATGAGCAGTTCTTC. The chain carries TRBV6-5 and TRBJ2-1, with D unclear. CDR1 and CDR2 (germline): MNHEY, SVGAGI. There are 12 residues in the CDR3. The V gene lost 5 bases and the J gene lost 4 bases, with 6 bases spanning the gap.

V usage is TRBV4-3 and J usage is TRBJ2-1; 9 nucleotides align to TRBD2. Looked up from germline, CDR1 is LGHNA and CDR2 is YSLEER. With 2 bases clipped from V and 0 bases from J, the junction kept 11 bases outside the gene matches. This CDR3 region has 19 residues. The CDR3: CASSQFLLAGSSSYNEQFF. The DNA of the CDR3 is TGCGCCAGCAGCCAATTCCTACTAGCGGGCTCGAGCTCCTACAATGAGCAGTTCTTC.

Written as DNA, the CDR3 is TGCGCCAGCAGCCAGGCCGGGACTAGCCCCTACGAGCAGTACTTC. Encoded protein: CASSQAGTSPYEQYF. The chain joins TRBV4-1 to TRBJ2-7; 9 nucleotides line up with TRBD2. The CDR3 extends over 15 amino acids. In germline, CDR1 is MGHRA, CDR2 YSYEKL. The junction had 5 bases not matched to a gene; V was cut back by 3 bases and J by 2 bases.